Listed below are T cell receptor beta chains from one sample, sequenced in a study of control samples from healthy donors and cancer patients. The table came from immunoSEQ multiplex PCR; TCRdb's copy has only in-frame clones and leaves some out. This sample carries around 250,000 clones, roughly four fifths of them seen once, and the ten largest clones take about 14%. The sequencing sample was made of PBMCs. These receptors were obtained from an older woman with lung cancer. The CDR3 runs from the conserved cysteine through the conserved F or W.

TRBJ2-7	TRBV28	CASSTGGVYEQYF
TRBJ1-1	TRBV5-1	CASSLVEGGVTEAFF
TRBJ1-1	TRBV5-1	CASSPVPGQFEAFF
TRBJ2-5	TRBV11-3	CASSPGPASPGETQYF
TRBJ2-1	TRBV5-1	CASSPGGGASSSYNEQFF
TRBJ2-3	TRBV12-5	CASGSSAVQGPPDTQYF
TRBJ2-3	TRBV4-1	CASSRQLAGGTDTQYF
TRBJ1-6	TRBV21-1	CASSKALLGGANSPLHF
TRBJ1-1	TRBV5-1	CASSFGPGNTEAFF
TRBJ2-3	TRBV7-8	CASSTGGQSIYRTDTQYF
TRBJ2-7	TRBV5-4	CASSFSGRYEQYF
TRBJ2-2	TRBV10-3	CAISEATGGTGELFF
TRBJ2-7	TRBV6-4	CASTNKVRVNHYEQYF
TRBJ2-5	TRBV9	CASSDLAGPQETQYF
TRBJ2-1	TRBV5-1	CASSLVGQRVYNEQFF
TRBJ2-7	TRBV2	CASSESFTYEQYF
TRBJ2-1	TRBV11-2	CASSRVSYNEQFF
TRBJ1-4	TRBV19	CASSIVTGVDEKLFF
TRBJ2-1	TRBV27	CASMASGGNEQFF
TRBJ2-7	TRBV28	CASSLGTGAYEQYF
TRBJ1-1	TRBV6-5	CASTRSQGTEAFF
TRBJ2-3	TRBV7-9	CASSETSGGPDTQYF
TRBJ2-7	TRBV27	CASSLLPRTSGRSYEQYF
TRBJ2-7	TRBV4-1	CASSQRARTSGFYEQYF
TRBJ1-2	TRBV12-5	CASGFGGPYGYTF
TRBJ2-2	TRBV5-5	CASSLGLQPFPGELFF
TRBJ2-3	TRBV5-1	CASSLQLAGGTDTQYF
TRBJ2-2	TRBV19	CASRGLAGTGELFF
TRBJ1-2	TRBV3-1/TRBV3-2	CASSVGGGGGYTF
TRBJ1-5	TRBV27	CASSLSGRARPQHF
TRBJ2-3	TRBV18	CASSPPLTYTDTQYF
TRBJ2-3	TRBV6-1	CASSDQGGTSDTQYF
TRBJ1-4	TRBV5-1	CASSLGNGATNEKLFF
TRBJ1-2	TRBV3-1/TRBV3-2	CASSAIWRDGYTF
TRBJ1-5	TRBV11-2	CASSLGEASQPQHF
TRBJ2-3	TRBV13	CASSSETSGGPDTQYF
TRBJ2-7	TRBV7-8	CASSFLGQGYEQYF
TRBJ1-2	TRBV19	CASSIDSNYGYTF
TRBJ1-2	TRBV19	CASSIAPARRGYTF
TRBJ1-4	TRBV3-1/TRBV3-2	CASSPRTGSGEKLFF
TRBJ1-2	TRBV6-4	CASSDGHTGSNYGYTF
TRBJ2-2	TRBV9	CASSPRVTGESGELFF
TRBJ2-7	TRBV19	CASSATSYEQYF
TRBJ1-2	TRBV6-2/TRBV6-3	CASSYSPGYGYTF
TRBJ1-5	TRBV19	CASSTGTGVNQPQHF
TRBJ2-5	TRBV18	CASSPGQQETQYF
TRBJ1-6	TRBV11-2	CASSQSGTGQSPLHF
TRBJ2-3	TRBV27	CATNRDRTLTDTQYF
TRBJ1-1	TRBV2	CASSEAGTGKAFF
TRBJ2-1	TRBV7-9	CASSLGENEQFF
TRBJ1-4	TRBV18	CASSPSRRQGNEKLFF
TRBJ2-1	TRBV20-1	CSASSTRTSGAYNEQFF
TRBJ1-3	TRBV5-1	CASSAKGHQSSGNTIYF
TRBJ1-1	TRBV5-5	CASRSRDVAAEAFF
TRBJ1-6	TRBV2	CASRTDSASGDSPLHF